This TCR beta chain was identified in a study of early T cells in non-severe SARS-CoV-2 infection. Ten or more counts support this clonotype. Trimming removed 5 bases from V and 6 bases from J, with 14 bases in between. Germline V gene sequence: CDR1 DFQATT, CDR2 SNEGSKA (reference sequence). The CDR3 covers 13 residues. TCRdb reanalysed the 5' RACE reads using MiXCR and keeps one entry per CDR3 protein. The data contain fewer than 65,000 distinct CDR3 sequences, about a tenth of them singletons. This chain joins TRBV20-1 and TRBJ2-4; no reliable D call. Specimen: whole blood. The clonotype was recovered from an adult who was a healthcare worker with PCR-confirmed SARS-CoV-2 infection or an uninfected control (not recorded which). The CDR3 region is CSAGPSRGNIQYF. The CDR3 DNA reads as TGCAGTGCTGGACCTTCCCGTGGAAACATTCAGTACTTC.